This T cell receptor (beta chain) was found in a study of blood T cell repertoires in COVID-19. Study-wide context: COVID-19 samples, acute and convalescent, were from the United States, Italy and Spain. T cells, B-cell-depleted T cells, or PBMCs supplied cDNA or gDNA.

This clone appeared a single time. Looked up from germline, CDR1 is SGHAT and CDR2 is FQDESV (reference sequence). V lost 1 base, J lost 7 bases, and 2 bases stayed unmatched. This CDR3 is built from 15 residues. In the original workflow: Reference gene primer amplification in the assay estimated nucleated cell counts. TCRdb's table, derived via immunoSEQ multiplex PCR, lists solely in-frame clones and lacks some. V, J and clone size derive from that table, while D and trimming were established from the DNA sequence. The sample contains around 37,000 clones, roughly 87% of which appear only once. Material for sequencing was peripheral blood. This sequence was found in a middle-aged man with active or convalescent COVID-19. This chain joins TRBV11-1 and TRBJ2-1; 12 nucleotides align to TRBD2. The CDR3 sequence is CASSLGLAGVNEQFF. The CDR3 DNA sequence: TGTGCCAGCAGCTTAGGACTAGCGGGAGTTAATGAGCAGTTCTTC.